These 24 T cell receptor beta chains originate from one sample sequenced in a study of blood T cell repertoires in COVID-19. TCRdb's table, derived via immunoSEQ multiplex PCR, lists solely in-frame clones and lacks some. The table includes roughly 100,000 clones, less than 90% detected once. Sequencing was performed on peripheral blood. The receptors were sampled from a human donor in a cohort sampled during active COVID-19.

This clone was picked up a small number of times. The V and J genes are TRBV29-1 and TRBJ2-5; 10 bases map to TRBD2. J gave up 3 bases and V 6 bases, and 4 bases lay outside the gene matches. CDR3 length: 13 amino acids. In germline, CDR1 is SQVTM, CDR2 ANQGSEA. CDR3 in DNA: TGCAGCGTCCAAACTAGCGGGGAAGAGACCCAGTACTTC. Encoded protein: CSVQTSGEETQYF.

The V call is TRBV7-3, the J call TRBJ2-3; D gene uncertain. Trimming left V 1 base short and J 0 bases short, with 8 bases between. The CDR3 is 15 amino acids. CDR1 and CDR2 (germline): SGHTA, FQGTGA. The CDR3 is CASSLSGLSTDTQYF. In DNA form, the CDR3 reads TGTGCCAGCAGCTTAAGCGGCCTCAGCACAGATACGCAGTATTTT.

J is TRBJ2-7 and V is TRBV5-5; D ambiguous. With 2 bases removed from V and 2 bases from J, the gap between germline ends came to 11 bases. The CDR3 is 14 amino acids. CDR1 is SGHKS, CDR2 YYEKEE, per germline (reference sequence). The CDR3, as DNA: TGTGCCAGCAGCTTAGTCGTCAACACCTACGAGCAGTACTTC. Translation: CASSLVVNTYEQYF.

This rearrangement joins TRBV15 to TRBJ2-7, with 10 nucleotides matching TRBD1. The CDR3 is 14 amino acids. Per the germline V gene, CDR1 is LNHNV and CDR2 is YYDKDF (reference sequence). V lost 8 bases to trimming and J lost 3 bases; unmatched junction nucleotides: 7. In nucleotides, the CDR3 is TGTGCCACCTCTCTTGGACAGGGGGGCTACGAGCAGTACTTC. This gives the protein CATSLGQGGYEQYF.

The gene calls are TRBV10-3 and TRBJ2-1, with D possibly matching TRBD1 (5 bases). The germline V and J ends were trimmed by 4 bases and 10 bases, with 20 bases remaining between them. From germline, CDR1 is ENHRY and CDR2 SYGVKD. CDR3 length: 15 residues. This CDR3 is CAISVAGIGLGEQFF. The CDR3 DNA follows: TGTGCCATCAGTGTGGCAGGGATTGGGTTGGGGGAGCAGTTCTTC.

J is TRBJ1-5 and V is TRBV19; TRBD1 might be the D (5 bases). Per the germline V gene, CDR1 is LNHDA and CDR2 is SQIVND (reference sequence). The CDR3 is made up of 15 amino acids. Trimming took off 1 base at V and 1 base at J, with 8 bases between the two ends. CDR3 DNA sequence: TGTGCCAGTAGTATAGGGACAACCAGCAATCAGCCCCAGCATTTT. This codes for CASSIGTTSNQPQHF.

The chain recombines TRBV10-3 with TRBJ2-2, with D perhaps matching TRBD2 (5 bases). Per the germline V gene, CDR1 is ENHRY and CDR2 is SYGVKD. V gave up 2 bases and J gave up 3 bases, with 13 bases separating them. This CDR3 contains 16 residues. The CDR3 region is CAISEPPGIDTGELFF. CDR3 sequence (DNA): TGTGCCATCAGTGAGCCGCCCGGGATAGACACCGGGGAGCTGTTTTTT.

This clone was picked up one time. The chain joins TRBV25-1 to TRBJ1-1; 7 bases map to TRBD1. The J segment lost 7 bases and the V segment lost 6 bases, leaving 8 bases of the junction unmatched. Germline loops: CDR1 MGHDK, CDR2 SYGVNS. The CDR3 spans 13 residues. The CDR3 sequence: CASRQTDRIEAFF. DNA for the CDR3: TGTGCCAGCAGACAGACGGACAGGATTGAAGCTTTCTTT.

The chain links TRBV5-1 to TRBJ2-1, with 8 bases lining up with TRBD2. The CDR3 has 14 amino acids. J was trimmed by 2 bases and V by 7 bases; bases with no gene match: 5. Germline V gives CDR1 SGHRS, CDR2 YFSETQ. The DNA of the CDR3 is TGCGCCAGCCGGAGCGGGGGAACCTACAATGAGCAGTTCTTC. Protein: CASRSGGTYNEQFF.

The chain combines TRBV9 with TRBJ2-6, with 9 bases lining up with TRBD1. The CDR3 is made up of 17 amino acids. Trimming cost V 4 bases and J 0 bases; bases outside gene matches: 5. In germline, CDR1 is SGDLS, CDR2 YYNGEE. CDR3 nucleotide sequence: TGTGCCAGCAGCTTACAGGGGGCGGTCTCTGGGGCCAACGTCCTGACTTTC. It yields the protein CASSLQGAVSGANVLTF.

This chain links TRBV5-1 with TRBJ2-3; 8 bases fit TRBD2. The CDR3 is 14 residues long. The V gene's germline CDR1 is SGHRS and CDR2 YFSETQ. Trimming at V came to 4 bases and at J to 10 bases, leaving 11 bases not matched to a gene. CDR3: CASSVAGGREAQYF. In DNA form, the CDR3 reads TGCGCCAGCAGCGTTGCGGGGGGTCGAGAGGCGCAGTATTTT.

V and J are TRBV7-8 and TRBJ2-2; D is undetermined. The CDR3 covers 13 residues. Trimming cost V 9 bases and J 0 bases, with 8 bases left between them. The germline V gene encodes CDR1 SGHVS and CDR2 FQNEAQ. Here the CDR3 reads CARYPANTGELFF. CDR3 DNA: TGTGCCAGGTATCCAGCGAACACCGGGGAGCTGTTTTTT.

The chain links TRBV3-1 (or the pseudogene TRBV3-2) to TRBJ1-6; no definite D call. V was cut by 4 bases and J by 6 bases, with 13 bases left in between. The CDR3 totals 15 residues. The germline CDR1 and CDR2 sequences are LGHDT and YNNKEL (reference sequence). The CDR3 nucleotides are TGTGCCAGCAGCCCCTCTGAGGCACCTAATTCACCCCTCCACTTT. Amino acid sequence: CASSPSEAPNSPLHF.

The J gene is TRBJ1-1, the V gene TRBV28; D possibly corresponds to TRBD1 (6 bases). The V and J ends lost 6 bases and 4 bases respectively, with 27 bases between them. The germline V gene has CDR1 MDHEN and CDR2 SYDVKM. The length of the CDR3 is 18 residues. CDR3 residues: CASRREGRGARGGTEAFF. In DNA form, the CDR3 reads TGTGCCAGCAGACGGGAGGGGAGAGGGGCGCGAGGGGGCACTGAAGCTTTCTTT.

The rearrangement uses TRBV18 and TRBJ1-5; TRBD1 aligns across 11 bases. V shed 5 bases, J shed 2 bases, and the junction held 8 bases outside the gene matches. The CDR3 loop spans 17 amino acids. The germline CDR1 and CDR2 sequences are KGHSH and LQKENI. The CDR3 DNA follows: TGTGCCAGCTCAACGGGACAGGGGGGGGTCCGCAATCAGCCCCAGCATTTT. Protein product: CASSTGQGGVRNQPQHF.

The V call is TRBV4-1, the J call TRBJ2-1; 9 nucleotides line up with TRBD1. The CDR3 spans 15 residues. From germline, CDR1 is MGHRA and CDR2 YSYEKL. The trim removed 4 bases at V and 6 bases at J, leaving 7 bases unmatched. In DNA form, the CDR3 reads TGCGCCAGCAGCCTCCGGGACAGGGTTTTCAATGAGCAGTTCTTC. This sequence encodes CASSLRDRVFNEQFF.

The V call is TRBV2, the J call TRBJ1-2; possibly TRBD1 for D (6 bases). Deletions cut 6 bases from V and 0 bases from J, with 11 bases between. Germline lookup yields CDR1 SNHLY and CDR2 FYNNEI. The CDR3 has 14 amino acids. The CDR3 loop is CASRADRTNYGYTF. The CDR3 DNA follows: TGTGCCAGCAGGGCAGACAGGACTAACTATGGCTACACCTTC.

The rearrangement joins TRBV27 to TRBJ2-1; no reliable D call. Trimming cost V 8 bases and J 0 bases, with 11 bases left between them. The germline V gene has CDR1 MNHEY and CDR2 SMNVEV (reference sequence). The CDR3 sequence is 14 residues long. DNA for the CDR3: TGTGCCAGCGGGCCTTTCCTCTCCTACAATGAGCAGTTCTTC. It yields the protein CASGPFLSYNEQFF.

The chain combines TRBV28 with TRBJ2-1, with 11 bases identical to TRBD2. Germline trimming cut 1 base from V and 8 bases from J; bases unmatched to any gene: 4. This CDR3 region has 15 residues. CDR1 is MDHEN and CDR2 is SYDVKM in the germline V gene. As DNA, the CDR3 is TGTGCCAGCAGTTTATTGACTAGCGGGGTCTATGAGCAGTTCTTC. Protein: CASSLLTSGVYEQFF.

The chain uses TRBV7-9 and TRBJ1-6, with 10 nucleotides matching TRBD1. The CDR3 totals 17 residues. Germline values: CDR1 SEHNR, CDR2 FQNEAQ (reference sequence). With 1 base clipped from V and 6 bases from J, the junction kept 6 bases outside the gene matches. The CDR3 sequence: CASSLVRWDRGNSPLHF. CDR3 nucleotide sequence: TGTGCCAGCAGCTTAGTACGTTGGGACAGGGGTAATTCACCCCTCCACTTT.

This clone was counted a single time. The chain is built from TRBV5-1 and TRBJ2-1, with D uncertain. Deletions cut 2 bases from V and 8 bases from J, with 5 bases between. This CDR3 spans 11 amino acids. In germline, CDR1 is SGHRS, CDR2 YFSETQ. In DNA form, the CDR3 reads TGCGCCAGCAGCTTTGGGCATGAGCAGTTCTTC. Encoded protein: CASSFGHEQFF.

CDR3 in amino acids: CASSEPGLVEETQYF. CDR3 nucleotide sequence: TGTGCCAGCAGCGAACCGGGACTAGTAGAAGAGACCCAGTACTTC. The chain recombines TRBV7-9 with TRBJ2-5; 8 nucleotides align to TRBD2. J was trimmed by 3 bases and V by 5 bases; bases with no gene match: 8. The CDR3 runs 15 residues. The germline CDR1 and CDR2 sequences are SEHNR and FQNEAQ (reference sequence).

This clone was recorded a few times. This CDR3 is CASSIGGLREQYF. In DNA form, the CDR3 reads TGTGCCAGTAGTATCGGTGGGCTACGCGAGCAGTACTTC. The chain joins TRBV19 to TRBJ2-7; D remains ambiguous. Germline V CDR1 and CDR2: LNHDA, SQIVND (reference sequence). This CDR3 region has 13 residues. Trimming removed 3 bases from V and 6 bases from J, with 12 bases in between.

The chain joins TRBV14 to TRBJ2-7; 8 nucleotides line up with TRBD2. Germline CDR1 reads SGHDN; CDR2 reads FVKESK. The CDR3 loop spans 13 amino acids. V was clipped by 4 bases and J by 12 bases; unmatched bases: 11. The CDR3 is CASSLPGTSKWYF. The CDR3 coding sequence is TGTGCCAGCAGCCTCCCCGGGACTAGTAAGTGGTACTTC.